The TCR beta chain under discussion was sequenced for a study of type 1 regulatory T cells. About the research overall: An in vitro protocol generated T-allo10, a Tr1-enriched, alloantigen-specific CD4 T cell product.

TCRdb re-called the reads with MiXCR, one entry per CDR3 protein. The sample lists under 20,000 distinct CDR3 sequences; 9.5% to 13% were seen once. This clonotype showed up just a few times. The specimen sequenced was CD4+ T cells, either the whole sample or a sorted fraction (not recorded which). The sequence was obtained from a human donor in good health.

CDR3 protein: CASSQADRGSNEKLFF. CDR3 DNA sequence: TGTGCCAGCAGCCAGGCGGACAGGGGGAGTAATGAAAAACTGTTTTTT. This chain links TRBV14 with TRBJ1-4, with 10 bases aligning to TRBD1. There are 16 residues in the CDR3. The germline gives CDR1 SGHDN, CDR2 FVKESK. V lost 3 bases to trimming and J lost 4 bases; unmatched junction nucleotides: 5.